These 15 T cell receptor beta chains originate from one sample sequenced in a study of blood T cell repertoires in COVID-19 (dated by TCRdb to about 2020). Library method: the immunoSEQ multiplex PCR assay. This immuneACCESS table, as held by TCRdb, lists in-frame sequences with V and J called but not all clones. Of the missing ones, under half trace to an unresolved V gene in checked studies; the others have no known cause. Across this sample there are about 150,000 clones, with 75% to 90% seen only once. About 4% of the sample is taken by the ten largest. The sample consisted of peripheral blood. The receptor set was obtained from a woman aged 55-69 years with active or convalescent COVID-19.

This clone was observed a single time. This chain joins TRBV5-1 and TRBJ2-2, with D maybe TRBD2 (5 bases). The V end was cut by 2 bases, the J end by 4 bases, with 15 bases between. Looked up from germline, CDR1 is SGHRS and CDR2 is YFSETQ. The CDR3 covers 16 residues. The CDR3 bases are TGCGCCAGCAGCTTCGCGGGCGTTGGCCTCACCGGGGAGCTGTTTTTT. This codes for CASSFAGVGLTGELFF.

V usage is TRBV7-9 and J usage is TRBJ2-3, with D hard to call. The CDR3 runs 13 residues. V lost 1 base to trimming and J lost 6 bases, with 8 bases between them. Per the germline V gene, CDR1 is SEHNR and CDR2 is FQNEAQ (reference sequence). As DNA, the CDR3 is TGTGCCAGCAGCTTAGAGCGATCGGATACGCAGTATTTT. This gives the protein CASSLERSDTQYF.

As concerns this clone: At one boundary the junction diverges from the germline segment, which might be a read error. The V and J genes are TRBV12-3 or TRBV12-4 and TRBJ1-3; tentatively, D is TRBD1 (6 bases). The CDR3 extends over 13 amino acids. In DNA, the CDR3 is TGTGCCAGCAGTTTAATTTTAGGGGGGGTTCTGGATTTT. This codes for CASSLILGGVLDF.

This clone was counted between two and nine times. The V call is TRBV30, the J call TRBJ1-5; D gene unclear. CDR3 length: 14 residues. The V gene's germline CDR1 is GTSNPN and CDR2 SVGIG (reference sequence). Trimming cost V 0 bases and J 2 bases, with 8 bases left between them. The CDR3 DNA follows: TGTGCCTGGAGTGTAAGTGGAGGCAATCAGCCCCAGCATTTT. As protein: CAWSVSGGNQPQHF.

The chain employs TRBV23-1 and TRBJ2-2, with 13 nucleotides matching TRBD2. TRBV23-1 is assigned to the ORF class and has an uncertain function. The CDR3 spans 17 residues. V shed 6 bases, J shed 2 bases, and the junction held 6 bases outside the gene matches. CDR3 loop: CASSHSGLAGNTGELFF. CDR3 sequence (DNA): TGCGCCAGCAGCCATTCGGGACTAGCGGGAAACACCGGGGAGCTGTTTTTT.

The chain links TRBV19 to TRBJ1-2; D call uncertain. CDR3 length: 16 residues. Trimming pared 4 bases from V and 3 bases from J, leaving 18 bases between. CDR1 and CDR2 (germline): LNHDA, SQIVND (reference sequence). CDR3 in amino acids: CASSRGGGGSDYGYTF. The CDR3, as DNA: TGTGCCAGTAGTAGGGGTGGTGGAGGGTCTGACTATGGCTACACCTTC.

The CDR3 region has the DNA TGTGCCAGCAGACCCACGGGACTCGGGACCCAGTACTTC. It codes for CASRPTGLGTQYF. The chain recombines TRBV12-3 or TRBV12-4 with TRBJ2-5; D may be TRBD2 (6 bases). V was pared by 6 bases and J by 7 bases, with 15 bases between. There are 13 residues in the CDR3.

This chain connects TRBV30 to TRBJ2-5; D is undetermined. CDR3 length: 12 residues. CDR1 GTSNPN and CDR2 SVGIG come from the germline V gene (reference sequence). The germline V and J ends were trimmed by 2 bases and 5 bases, with 9 bases remaining between them. The CDR3 DNA follows: TGTGCCTGGAGTCCGGGTGTGGAGACCCAGTACTTC. Its protein product is CAWSPGVETQYF.

The rearrangement links TRBV19 to TRBJ2-1, with 7 bases that match TRBD1. The germline V gene encodes CDR1 LNHDA and CDR2 SQIVND (reference sequence). J was trimmed by 8 bases and V by 7 bases; bases with no gene match: 14. This CDR3 spans 15 amino acids. This CDR3 is CASKGGGPGPYEQFF. DNA for the CDR3: TGTGCCAGTAAAGGGGGCGGGCCAGGGCCATATGAGCAGTTCTTC.

V is TRBV18 and J is TRBJ2-3; TRBD2 might be the D (6 bases). Germline-derived CDR1 and CDR2 are KGHSH and LQKENI. The CDR3 contains 15 residues. V dropped 3 bases and J dropped 5 bases, with 15 bases sitting between them. The CDR3: CASSPPGTLGDTQYF. The CDR3 nucleotides read TGTGCCAGCTCACCTCCCGGGACTTTAGGAGATACGCAGTATTTT.

In DNA form, the CDR3 reads TGTGCCAGCAGTCCCAGTACAGGGGGCCCCGGGGAGCTGTTTTTT. Translating gives CASSPSTGGPGELFF. The chain couples TRBV6-2 or TRBV6-3 to TRBJ2-2; 9 positions agree with TRBD1. CDR3 length: 15 residues. V lost 5 bases to trimming and J lost 6 bases; unmatched junction nucleotides: 7. Looked up from germline, CDR1 is MNHEY and CDR2 is SVGEGT.

The chain carries TRBV18 and TRBJ2-7; the match to TRBD1 covers 8 bases. This CDR3 has 14 residues. V lost 3 bases, J lost 5 bases, and 6 bases stayed unmatched. Germline CDR1 KGHSH, CDR2 LQKENI. The CDR3 nucleotides read TGTGCCAGCTCACCCAACCAGGGGGCCCACGAGCAGTACTTC. Translation gives CASSPNQGAHEQYF.

The V gene is TRBV7-9, the J gene TRBJ2-1; 10 bases agree with TRBD1. This CDR3 spans 19 amino acids. Germline assignment: CDR1 SEHNR and CDR2 FQNEAQ (reference sequence). The ends lost 3 bases at V and 4 bases at J; junction bases unmatched: 15. The CDR3 sequence is CASSFNGQGDSQTYNEQFF. CDR3 DNA: TGTGCCAGCAGCTTTAATGGACAGGGGGACTCCCAGACATACAATGAGCAGTTCTTC.

V gene TRBV19 combines with J gene TRBJ2-3, with D tentatively TRBD2 (5 bases). Germline V gene data show CDR1 as LNHDA and CDR2 as SQIVND (reference sequence). This CDR3 has 12 residues. The germline V and J ends were trimmed by 6 bases and 4 bases, with 8 bases remaining between them. CDR3 loop: CASSELADTQYF. In DNA form, the CDR3 reads TGTGCCAGTAGCGAACTAGCAGATACGCAGTATTTT.

The V call is TRBV2, the J call TRBJ1-1; D is undetermined. Trimming removed 3 bases from V and 5 bases from J, with 13 bases in between. Germline CDR1 reads SNHLY; CDR2 reads FYNNEI. The CDR3 totals 14 residues. DNA for the CDR3: TGTGCCAGCAGTGAGCTAGATAGAACAACTGAAGCTTTCTTT. Amino acid sequence: CASSELDRTTEAFF.